This record covers a single T cell receptor beta chain. It has no known antigen specificity. Per-base qualities were not stored, and no clone one base away is much larger. The data derive from a study of blood T cell repertoires in COVID-19 (dated by TCRdb to about 2020). Regarding the complete study: Samples from collaborators originated in the United States, Italy and Spain and spanned both the acute and convalescent phases of COVID-19. The prospective study material was composed of cDNA or gDNA derived from T cells, B-cell-depleted T cells, or PBMCs. The dataset comprised deeply sampled blood TCRbeta repertoires from subjects exposed to, actively infected with, or recovered from COVID-19. The repertoires were released in a freely available public database meant as a resource for research on the immune response to SARS-CoV-2. Samples came from the ongoing ImmuneRACE study (first 160 participants) plus 1,254 subjects from 6 global collaborators. Sample metadata almost always included a de-identified subject ID, COVID-19 status, age in years and sex. Where available, HLA class I and class II types were obtained from metadata supplied by the sample provider rather than from assay-based typing.

General findings and caveats noted by the study authors: The quantity of clinical and demographic metadata differed by source and by participant and was supplied without curation.

TCRbeta CDR3 regions were amplified from genomic DNA using the immunoSEQ Assay, a bias-controlled multiplex PCR. Under the source paper's analysis protocol: Within the assay, amplification of reference gene primers was used to estimate how many nucleated cells each sample contained. To quantify the absolute abundance of each unique TCRbeta CDR3 rearrangement, sequence reads were collapsed and filtered. For each sample, productive Simpson clonality was calculated as the square root of Simpson's diversity index across productive rearrangements. Not all clones reach the TCRdb copy of this immuneACCESS table, which keeps in-frame sequences only. Checked studies attribute under half of the gap to unresolved V genes and leave the rest unexplained. The V and J calls and clone size were taken over from that table, and D and trimming were inferred from the DNA. The sample table holds roughly 300,000 clones, of which around 90% were seen once. The ten largest clones take up about 18% of the sample.

Participants in the prospective study were aged 18 to 89 years, lived in 24 United States geographic areas, and enrolled through a virtual design. Cohort assignment in the prospective study relied on participant-reported clinical history from a screening survey and a study questionnaire. Recovered participants in ImmuneRACE Cohort 3 were defined by two consecutive negative NP/OP PCR tests, clearance by a healthcare professional, or resolution of symptoms. Each participant in the prospective study had whole blood, serum and a nasopharyngeal or oropharyngeal swab collected by mobile phlebotomists. Prospective study participants could optionally give additional blood draws and questionnaires over an approximately two-month period. Before DNA extraction, blood samples from the prospective study were shipped at room temperature or frozen. The sequence came from a woman in her twenties or thirties who had recovered from COVID-19. The sample was PBMCs or T cells enriched from blood (not recorded which).

CDR3 protein: CAISEAEWTGSLYGYTF. The nucleotide sequence is given as TGTGCCATCAGTGAAGCCGAGTGGACAGGGTCTTTGTATGGCTACACCTTC. The V and J segments used are TRBV10-3 and TRBJ1-2; 8 of the junction bases match TRBD1. Its CDR3 holds 17 amino acids, cysteine through phenylalanine. CDR3 DNA is the only sequence kept; it has 51 bases, read in frame from the first base. Relative to germline, V is missing 3 bases and J is missing 5 bases, with 14 bases of the junction outside any gene match. Based on the germline V gene, the CDR1 and CDR2 sequences are ENHRY and SYGVKD.